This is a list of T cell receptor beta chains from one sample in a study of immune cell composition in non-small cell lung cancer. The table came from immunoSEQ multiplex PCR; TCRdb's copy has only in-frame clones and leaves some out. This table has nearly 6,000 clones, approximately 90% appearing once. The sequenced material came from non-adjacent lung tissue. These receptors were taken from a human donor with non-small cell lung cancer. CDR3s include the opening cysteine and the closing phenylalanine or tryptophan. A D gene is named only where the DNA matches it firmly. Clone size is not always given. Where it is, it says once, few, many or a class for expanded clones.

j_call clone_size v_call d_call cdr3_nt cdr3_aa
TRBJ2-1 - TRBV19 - TGTGCCAGTAGTATAAGCAGCCAGGCCAAGAACAATGAGCAGTTCTTC CASSISSQAKNNEQFF
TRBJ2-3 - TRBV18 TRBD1 TGTGCCAGCTCACCCCAGACAGGGGGCGGCACAGATACGCAGTATTTT CASSPQTGGGTDTQYF
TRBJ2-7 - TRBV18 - TGTGCCAGCTCACCAGGGACTTCGCTGGAGCAGTACTTC CASSPGTSLEQYF
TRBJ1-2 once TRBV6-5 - TGTGCCAGCAGTTACGTCGGGAACTATGGCTACACCTTC CASSYVGNYGYTF
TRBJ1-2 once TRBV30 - TGTGCCTGGAGTACCAGGGGCGGCTATGGCTACACCTTC CAWSTRGGYGYTF
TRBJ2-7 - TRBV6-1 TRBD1 TGTGCCAGCAATACCTTTCAGGGGGCGTCCTACGAGCAGTACTTC CASNTFQGASYEQYF
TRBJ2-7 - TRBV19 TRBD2 TGTGCCAGTCAAGAGGCGGGAGGGGACGAGCAGTACTTC CASQEAGGDEQYF
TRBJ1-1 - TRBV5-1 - TGCGCCAGCGGTCCGAGTAGCCTGAACACTGAAGCTTTCTTT CASGPSSLNTEAFF
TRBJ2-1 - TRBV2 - TGTGCCAGCAGTGATCCGGCCGCGGGGAGGAATGAGCAGTTCTTC CASSDPAAGRNEQFF
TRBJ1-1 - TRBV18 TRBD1 TGTGCCAGCTCACCAGGAAAGGGACAGGGGGCTGCGTTCACTGAAGCTTTCTTT CASSPGKGQGAAFTEAFF
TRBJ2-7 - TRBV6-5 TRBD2 TGTGCCAGCAGTTACACCGGGAGGCTCCTCTACGAGCAGTACTTC CASSYTGRLLYEQYF